Below, 16 T cell receptor beta chains from the same sample are listed, as sequenced in a study of early T cells in non-severe SARS-CoV-2 infection. One entry per CDR3 protein, called by TCRdb with MiXCR from the 5' RACE reads. The sample lists about 72,000 distinct CDR3 sequences, over 9% occurring once. Sequences were derived from whole blood, sampled at baseline. The receptors derive from an adult who was a healthcare worker with PCR-confirmed SARS-CoV-2 infection or an uninfected control (not recorded which).

This clonotype was seen repeatedly, ten times or more. This chain joins TRBV5-4 and TRBJ2-1; 15 bases agree with TRBD2. CDR1 and CDR2 from the germline V gene are SGHNT and YYREEE (reference sequence). V shed 2 bases, J shed 9 bases, and the junction held 6 bases outside the gene matches. The CDR3 is 16 residues long. CDR3 in DNA: TGTGCCAGCAGCTTAGGACTAGCGGGGGGGATCACTGAGCAGTTCTTC. Residues: CASSLGLAGGITEQFF.

The chain is built from TRBV12-3 or TRBV12-4 and TRBJ2-2; 10 bases align to TRBD2. V gave up 6 bases and J gave up 3 bases; unmatched junction bases: 7. The CDR3 loop spans 16 amino acids. The CDR3 DNA reads TGTGCCAGCAGCGAGCGGGGGGGCCGGTACACCGGGGAGCTGTTTTTT. Its protein is CASSERGGRYTGELFF.

The chain is built from TRBV4-3 and TRBJ2-7; TRBD2 might be the D (6 bases). Between the trimmed V and J ends, which lost 1 base and 3 bases, there was a span of 16 bases. The CDR3 runs to 16 residues. The V gene's germline CDR1 is LGHNA and CDR2 YSLEER. CDR3 loop: CASSQGSGTDFYEQYF. In nucleotides, the CDR3 is TGCGCCAGCAGCCAAGGGTCGGGGACTGACTTCTACGAGCAGTACTTC.

This clonotype was detected many times. The V and J genes are TRBV7-2 and TRBJ2-1; 10 bases are a match to TRBD2. Germline trimming cut 0 bases from V and 3 bases from J; bases unmatched to any gene: 2. The CDR3 extends over 16 amino acids. The V gene's germline CDR1 is SGHTA and CDR2 FQGNSA. The CDR3 sequence: CASSLAASGGYNEQFF. The CDR3 nucleotides are TGTGCCAGCAGCTTAGCGGCTAGCGGGGGCTACAATGAGCAGTTCTTC.

This clonotype was counted a few times. The V call is TRBV7-9, the J call TRBJ1-1; D unclear. The CDR3 is 14 amino acids. Trimming removed 3 bases from V and 1 base from J, with 9 bases in between. CDR1 SEHNR and CDR2 FQNEAQ come from the germline V gene (reference sequence). CDR3 loop: CASSLSPENTEAFF. The CDR3 DNA reads TGTGCCAGCAGCTTGTCTCCGGAGAACACTGAAGCTTTCTTT.

This clonotype came up a few times. This chain connects TRBV7-2 to TRBJ1-4; possibly TRBD1 for D (5 bases). Per the germline V gene, CDR1 is SGHTA and CDR2 is FQGNSA. The V and J ends lost 5 bases and 8 bases respectively, with 15 bases between them. The CDR3 extends over 14 amino acids. For the CDR3, the DNA is TGTGCCAGCAGCCCGGACATGATGGAGGAAAAACTGTTTTTT. This gives the protein CASSPDMMEEKLFF.

This clonotype was recorded a few times. The chain couples TRBV3-1 to TRBJ2-5, with D unresolved. This CDR3 region has 14 residues. V dropped 0 bases and J dropped 2 bases, with 7 bases sitting between them. Germline V gene lookup returns CDR1 LGHDT and CDR2 YNNKEL (reference sequence). CDR3 protein: CASSQDSRQETQYF. In nucleotides, the CDR3 is TGTGCCAGCAGCCAAGATAGCCGGCAAGAGACCCAGTACTTC.

The J gene is TRBJ2-1, the V gene TRBV4-1, with D uncertain. The CDR3 extends over 12 amino acids. Germline CDR1 and CDR2: MGHRA and YSYEKL. The ends were cut back, 2 bases at V and 5 bases at J, with 4 bases in the middle. DNA for the CDR3: TGCGCCAGCAGCCAACAAAACAATGAGCAGTTCTTC. This sequence encodes CASSQQNNEQFF.

This clonotype came up many times. The genes are TRBV7-3 and TRBJ1-6; D gene unclear. Per germline, CDR1 SGHTA and CDR2 FQGTGA. The V end was cut by 1 base, the J end by 9 bases, with 7 bases between. The CDR3 is 13 amino acids. CDR3 loop: CASSLIRASPLHF. Written as DNA, the CDR3 is TGTGCCAGCAGCTTAATCCGGGCTTCACCCCTCCACTTT.

Worth noting for this clonotype: One end of the junction does not line up with germline, which may come from a read error. The V and J genes are TRBV4-1 and TRBJ2-1, with D possibly being TRBD1 or TRBD2 (5 bases each). The CDR3 totals 15 residues. Per the germline V gene, CDR1 is MGHRA and CDR2 is YSYEKL. The CDR3 region has the DNA TGCGCCAGCAGTCAAGGCCACCAGCTTGGGGGTGAGCAGTTCTTC. This sequence encodes CASSQGHQLGGEQFF.

In this sample, this clonotype turned up a few times. V gene TRBV7-9 combines with J gene TRBJ2-7, with 9 bases fitting TRBD1. CDR3 length equals 14 residues. V shed 7 bases, J shed 4 bases, and the junction held 8 bases outside the gene matches. Germline V lookup: CDR1 SEHNR, CDR2 FQNEAQ (reference sequence). The CDR3 coding sequence is TGTGCCAGCAACTCGGGACAGGGAGGGTACGAGCAGTACTTC. Translating it yields CASNSGQGGYEQYF.

This clonotype was detected only a few times. The chain joins TRBV7-2 to TRBJ1-2; tentative D call: TRBD1 (5 bases). CDR3 length equals 14 residues. V lost 3 bases, J lost 2 bases, and 10 bases lay in between. Per germline, CDR1 SGHTA and CDR2 FQGNSA. CDR3 bases: TGTGCCAGCAGCTTTCCGCAGGGAAACTATGGCTACACCTTC. It specifies CASSFPQGNYGYTF.

V usage is TRBV20-1 and J usage is TRBJ2-3; D unresolved. V shed 2 bases and J shed 0 bases, with 6 bases lying between them. Germline V gives CDR1 DFQATT, CDR2 SNEGSKA (reference sequence). This CDR3 is built from 13 residues. DNA of the CDR3: TGCAGTGCTAGAAGCCCTAGCACAGATACGCAGTATTTT. Its protein product is CSARSPSTDTQYF.

This clonotype was found a few times. V usage is TRBV12-3 or TRBV12-4 and J usage is TRBJ2-1, with 9 bases aligning to TRBD2. V lost 7 bases and J lost 7; bases outside the gene matches: 11. The CDR3 runs 15 residues. The CDR3 region is CASNLMTSGDNEQFF. The DNA of the CDR3 is TGTGCCAGCAATTTGATGACTAGCGGAGATAATGAGCAGTTCTTC.

In its sample, this clonotype was seen a few times. The chain has TRBV9 and TRBJ2-6; no clear D gene. There are 17 residues in the CDR3. Germline V gives CDR1 SGDLS, CDR2 YYNGEE. Trimming removed 4 bases from V and 1 base from J, with 15 bases in between. Here the CDR3 reads CASSISPEWSGANVLTF. CDR3 DNA: TGTGCCAGCAGCATAAGCCCTGAGTGGTCTGGGGCCAACGTCCTGACTTTC.

In its sample, this clonotype was seen many times. The rearrangement links TRBV18 to TRBJ2-7; D ambiguous. Germline loops: CDR1 KGHSH, CDR2 LQKENI. The CDR3 covers 13 residues. V gave up 2 bases and J gave up 0 bases, with 5 bases separating them. In nucleotides, the CDR3 is TGTGCCAGCTCACCATCGAGCTCCTACGAGCAGTACTTC. Translating gives CASSPSSSYEQYF.